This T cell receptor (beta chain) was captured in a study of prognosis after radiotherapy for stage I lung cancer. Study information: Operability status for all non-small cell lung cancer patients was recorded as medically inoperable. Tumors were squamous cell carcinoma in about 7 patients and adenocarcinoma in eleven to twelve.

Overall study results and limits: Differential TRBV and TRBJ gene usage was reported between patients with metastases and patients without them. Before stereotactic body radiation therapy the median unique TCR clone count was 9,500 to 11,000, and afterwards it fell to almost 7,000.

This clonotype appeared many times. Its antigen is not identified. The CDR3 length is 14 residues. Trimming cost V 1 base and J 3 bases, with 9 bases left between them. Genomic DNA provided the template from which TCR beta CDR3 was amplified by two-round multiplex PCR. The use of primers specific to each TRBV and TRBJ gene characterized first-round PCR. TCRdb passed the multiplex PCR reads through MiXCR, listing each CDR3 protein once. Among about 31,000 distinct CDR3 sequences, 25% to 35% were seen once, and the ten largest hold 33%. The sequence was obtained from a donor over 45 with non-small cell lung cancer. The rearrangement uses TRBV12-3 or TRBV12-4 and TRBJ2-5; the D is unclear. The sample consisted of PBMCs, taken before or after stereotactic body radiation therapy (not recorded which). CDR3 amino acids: CASSLVFGEETQYF. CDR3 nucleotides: TGTGCCAGCAGTTTAGTTTTTGGGGAAGAGACCCAGTACTTC.